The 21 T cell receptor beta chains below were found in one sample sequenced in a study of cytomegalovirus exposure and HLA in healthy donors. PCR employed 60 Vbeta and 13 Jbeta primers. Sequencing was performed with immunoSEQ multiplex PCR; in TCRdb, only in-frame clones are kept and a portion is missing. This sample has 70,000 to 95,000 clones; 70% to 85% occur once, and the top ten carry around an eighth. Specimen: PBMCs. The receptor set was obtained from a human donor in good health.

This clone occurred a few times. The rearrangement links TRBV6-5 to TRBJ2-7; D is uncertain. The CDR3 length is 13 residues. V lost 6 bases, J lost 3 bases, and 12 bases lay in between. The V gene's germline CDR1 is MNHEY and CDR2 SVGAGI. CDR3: CASRDGRFYEQYF. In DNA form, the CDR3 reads TGTGCCAGCAGAGATGGCAGGTTCTACGAGCAGTACTTC.

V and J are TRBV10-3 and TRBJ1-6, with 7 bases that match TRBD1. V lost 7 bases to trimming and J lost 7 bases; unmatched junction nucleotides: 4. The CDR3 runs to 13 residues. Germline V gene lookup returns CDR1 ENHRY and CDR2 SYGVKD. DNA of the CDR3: TGTGCCATCACCTGGGACAGCAATTCACCCCTCCACTTT. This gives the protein CAITWDSNSPLHF.

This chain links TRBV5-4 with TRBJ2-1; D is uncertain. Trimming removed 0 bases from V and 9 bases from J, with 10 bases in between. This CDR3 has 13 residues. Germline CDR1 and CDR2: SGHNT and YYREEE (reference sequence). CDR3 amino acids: CASSLDSLGEQFF. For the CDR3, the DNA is TGTGCCAGCAGCTTGGACAGTTTGGGTGAGCAGTTCTTC.

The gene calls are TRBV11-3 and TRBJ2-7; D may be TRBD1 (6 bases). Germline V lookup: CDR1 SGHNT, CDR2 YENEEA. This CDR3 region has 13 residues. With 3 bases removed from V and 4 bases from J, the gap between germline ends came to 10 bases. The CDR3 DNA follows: TGTGCCAGCAGCTTGCCCCAGGGGTACGAGCAGTACTTC. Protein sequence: CASSLPQGYEQYF.

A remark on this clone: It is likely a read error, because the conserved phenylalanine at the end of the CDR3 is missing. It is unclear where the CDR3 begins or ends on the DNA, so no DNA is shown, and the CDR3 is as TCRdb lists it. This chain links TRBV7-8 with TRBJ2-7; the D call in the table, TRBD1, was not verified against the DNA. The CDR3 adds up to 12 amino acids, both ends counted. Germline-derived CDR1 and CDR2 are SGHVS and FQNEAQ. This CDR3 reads CASSLGTGGTTL.

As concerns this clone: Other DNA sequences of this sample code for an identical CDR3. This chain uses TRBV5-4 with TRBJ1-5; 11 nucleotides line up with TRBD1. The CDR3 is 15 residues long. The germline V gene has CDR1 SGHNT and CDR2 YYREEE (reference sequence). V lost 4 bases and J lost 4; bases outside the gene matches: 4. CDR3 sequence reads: CASSLGTGGNQPQHF. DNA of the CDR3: TGTGCCAGCAGCCTGGGGACAGGGGGGAATCAGCCCCAGCATTTT. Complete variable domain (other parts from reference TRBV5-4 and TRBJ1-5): ETGVTQSPTHLIKTRGQQVTLRCSSQSGHNTVSWYQQALGQGPQFIFQYYREEENGRGNFPPRFSGLQFPNYSSELNVNALELDDSALYLCASSLGTGGNQPQHFGDGTRLSIL.

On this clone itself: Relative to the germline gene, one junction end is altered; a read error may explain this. The CDR3 region is CASIRGAGYGYPF. CDR3 bases: TGTGCCAGCATTAGAGGTGCGGGTTATGGCTACCCCTTC. This rearrangement joins TRBV6-5 to TRBJ1-2, with no clear D. Germline loops: CDR1 MNHEY, CDR2 SVGAGI. The CDR3 contains 13 residues.

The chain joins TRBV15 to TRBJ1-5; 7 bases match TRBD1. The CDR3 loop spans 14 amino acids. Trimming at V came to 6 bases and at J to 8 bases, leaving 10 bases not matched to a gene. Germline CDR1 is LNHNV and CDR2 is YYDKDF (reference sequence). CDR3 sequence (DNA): TGTGCCACCAGTATACAGGGGCCGGGGGAGCCCCAGCATTTT. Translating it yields CATSIQGPGEPQHF.

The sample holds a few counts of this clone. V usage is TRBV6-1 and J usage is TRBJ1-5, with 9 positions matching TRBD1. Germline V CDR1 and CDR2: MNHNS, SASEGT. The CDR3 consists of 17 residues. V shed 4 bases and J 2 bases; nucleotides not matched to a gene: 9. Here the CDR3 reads CASSALTGGPGNQPQHF. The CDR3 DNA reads TGTGCCAGCAGTGCGCTCACAGGGGGCCCGGGCAATCAGCCCCAGCATTTT.

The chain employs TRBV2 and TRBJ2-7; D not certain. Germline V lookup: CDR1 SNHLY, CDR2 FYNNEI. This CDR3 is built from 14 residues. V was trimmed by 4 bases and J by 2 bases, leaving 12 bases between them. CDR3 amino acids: CASSAEIRAYEQYF. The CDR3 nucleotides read TGTGCCAGCAGTGCGGAGATCAGAGCCTACGAGCAGTACTTC.

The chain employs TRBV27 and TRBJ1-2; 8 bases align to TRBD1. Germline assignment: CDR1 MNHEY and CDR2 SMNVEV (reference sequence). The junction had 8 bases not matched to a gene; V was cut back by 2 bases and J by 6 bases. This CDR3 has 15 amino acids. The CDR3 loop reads CASSLRLGQENGYTF. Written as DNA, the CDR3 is TGTGCCAGCAGTTTAAGATTGGGACAGGAGAATGGCTACACCTTC.

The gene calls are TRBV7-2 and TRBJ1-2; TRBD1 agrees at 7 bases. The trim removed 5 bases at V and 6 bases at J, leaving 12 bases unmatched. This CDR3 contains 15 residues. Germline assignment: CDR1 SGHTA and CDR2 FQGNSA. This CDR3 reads CASSVTGARDDGYTF. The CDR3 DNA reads TGTGCCAGCAGCGTTACAGGGGCCCGAGATGATGGCTACACCTTC.

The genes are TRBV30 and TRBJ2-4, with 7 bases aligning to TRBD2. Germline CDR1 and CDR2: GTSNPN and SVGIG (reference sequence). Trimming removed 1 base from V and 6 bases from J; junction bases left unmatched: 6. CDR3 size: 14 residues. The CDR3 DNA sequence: TGTGCCTGGAGTGAGGAGCGGGGTAGAAACATTCAGTACTTC. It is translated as CAWSEERGRNIQYF.

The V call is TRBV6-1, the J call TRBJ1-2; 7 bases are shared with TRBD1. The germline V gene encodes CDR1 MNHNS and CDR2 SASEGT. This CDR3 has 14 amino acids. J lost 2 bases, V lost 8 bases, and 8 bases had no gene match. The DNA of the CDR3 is TGTGCCAGCCTAGTGACAGGGAAGAACTATGGCTACACCTTC. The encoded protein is CASLVTGKNYGYTF.

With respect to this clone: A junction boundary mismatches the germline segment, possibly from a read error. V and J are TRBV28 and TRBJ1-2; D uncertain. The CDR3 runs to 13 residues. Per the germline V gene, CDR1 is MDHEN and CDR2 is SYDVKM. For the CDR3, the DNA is TGTGCCAGCAGTTCGTCAGGTTGGAATGGCTACGCCTTC. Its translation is CASSSSGWNGYAF.

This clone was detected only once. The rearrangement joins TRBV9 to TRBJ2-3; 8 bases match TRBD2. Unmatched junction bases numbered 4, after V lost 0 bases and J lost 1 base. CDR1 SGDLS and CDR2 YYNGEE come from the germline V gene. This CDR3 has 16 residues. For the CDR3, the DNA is TGTGCCAGCAGCGTAGCGGGAGGGAGTGGCACAGATACGCAGTATTTT. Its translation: CASSVAGGSGTDTQYF.

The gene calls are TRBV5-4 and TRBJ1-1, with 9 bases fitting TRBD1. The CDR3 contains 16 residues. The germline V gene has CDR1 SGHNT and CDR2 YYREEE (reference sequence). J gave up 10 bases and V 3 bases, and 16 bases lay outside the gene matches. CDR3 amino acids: CASSYMIGTGQVRAFF. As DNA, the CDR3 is TGTGCCAGCAGCTACATGATTGGGACAGGGCAAGTTCGAGCTTTCTTT.

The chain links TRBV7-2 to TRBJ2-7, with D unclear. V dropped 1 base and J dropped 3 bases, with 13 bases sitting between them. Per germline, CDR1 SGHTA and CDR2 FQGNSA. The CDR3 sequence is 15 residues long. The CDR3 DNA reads TGTGCCAGCAGCTTAGGGGCAGCAAGTATCTACGAGCAGTACTTC. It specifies CASSLGAASIYEQYF.

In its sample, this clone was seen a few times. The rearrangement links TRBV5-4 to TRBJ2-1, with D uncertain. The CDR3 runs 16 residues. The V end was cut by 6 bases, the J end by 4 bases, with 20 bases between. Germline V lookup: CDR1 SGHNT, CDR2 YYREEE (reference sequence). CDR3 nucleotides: TGTGCCAGCACCCCCGCGAGAAAGAGAAGTTACAATGAGCAGTTCTTC. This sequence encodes CASTPARKRSYNEQFF.

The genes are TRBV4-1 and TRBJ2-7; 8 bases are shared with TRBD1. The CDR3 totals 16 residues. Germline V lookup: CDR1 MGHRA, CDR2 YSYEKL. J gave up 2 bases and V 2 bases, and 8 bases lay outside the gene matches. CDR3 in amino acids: CASSQRGQVRPYEQYF. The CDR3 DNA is TGCGCCAGCAGCCAACGGGGACAGGTCAGGCCCTACGAGCAGTACTTC.

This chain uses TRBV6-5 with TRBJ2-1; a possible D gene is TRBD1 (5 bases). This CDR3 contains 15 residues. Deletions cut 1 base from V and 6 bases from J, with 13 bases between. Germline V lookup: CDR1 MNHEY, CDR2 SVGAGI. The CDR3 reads CASSYYPNRGNEQFF. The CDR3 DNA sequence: TGTGCCAGCAGTTACTATCCTAATAGGGGCAATGAGCAGTTCTTC.